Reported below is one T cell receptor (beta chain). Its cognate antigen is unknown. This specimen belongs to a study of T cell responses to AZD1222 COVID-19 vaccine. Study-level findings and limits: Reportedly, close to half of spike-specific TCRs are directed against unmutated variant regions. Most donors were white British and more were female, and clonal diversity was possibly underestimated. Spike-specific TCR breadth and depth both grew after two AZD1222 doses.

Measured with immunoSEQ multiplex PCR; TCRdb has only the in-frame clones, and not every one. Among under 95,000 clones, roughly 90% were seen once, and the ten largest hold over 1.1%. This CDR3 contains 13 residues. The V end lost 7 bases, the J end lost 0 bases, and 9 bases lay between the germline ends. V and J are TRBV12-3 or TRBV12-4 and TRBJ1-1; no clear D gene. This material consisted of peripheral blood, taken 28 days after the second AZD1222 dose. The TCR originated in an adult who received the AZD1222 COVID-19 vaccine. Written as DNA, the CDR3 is TGTGCCAGCAAAGACACCTTGAACACTGAAGCTTTCTTT. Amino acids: CASKDTLNTEAFF.